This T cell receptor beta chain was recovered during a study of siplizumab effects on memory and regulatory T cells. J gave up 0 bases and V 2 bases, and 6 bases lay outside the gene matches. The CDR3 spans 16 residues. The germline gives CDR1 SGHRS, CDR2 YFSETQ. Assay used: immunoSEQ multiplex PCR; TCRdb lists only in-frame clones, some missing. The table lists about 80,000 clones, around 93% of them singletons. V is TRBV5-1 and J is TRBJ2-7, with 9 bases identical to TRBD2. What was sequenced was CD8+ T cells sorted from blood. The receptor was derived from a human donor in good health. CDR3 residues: CASSLSSGRHSYEQYF. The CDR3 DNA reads TGCGCCAGCAGCTTAAGTAGCGGGAGACACTCCTACGAGCAGTACTTC.